The 10 T cell receptor beta chains reported below all come from one sample, sequenced in a study of blood T cell repertoires in COVID-19. Profiling relied on immunoSEQ multiplex PCR, and the TCRdb table lists in-frame clones only, not all of them. The table lists 130,000 to 150,000 clones, about 85% of them singletons. The specimen sequenced was peripheral blood. These receptors all stem from a woman aged 40 to 50 with active or convalescent COVID-19.

In DNA form, the CDR3 reads TGTGCCAGTAGCCCACAGGGGGCAAGGGGCTACACCTTC. Translating gives CASSPQGARGYTF. The chain joins TRBV19 to TRBJ1-2; 9 bases line up with TRBD1. The CDR3 has 13 residues. Germline V lookup: CDR1 LNHDA, CDR2 SQIVND (reference sequence). V shed 6 bases, J shed 8 bases, and the junction held 7 bases outside the gene matches.

The chain carries TRBV6-2 or TRBV6-3 and TRBJ2-7; D possibly corresponds to TRBD2 (5 bases). The CDR3 has 16 residues. Germline V CDR1 and CDR2: MNHEY, SVGEGT. The V end was cut by 1 base, the J end by 9 bases, with 22 bases between. This CDR3 is CASSYFTRDRDKAQYF. CDR3 coding DNA: TGTGCCAGCAGTTACTTTACCCGGGATCGGGATAAGGCGCAGTACTTC.

The V and J genes are TRBV5-1 and TRBJ1-2, with a tentative D call TRBD1 (6 bases). Germline V gene data show CDR1 as SGHRS and CDR2 as YFSETQ. V shed 0 bases and J shed 10 bases, with 10 bases lying between them. The CDR3 contains 12 residues. Here the CDR3 DNA reads TGCGCCAGCAGCTTGGGGACAGTAGACTACACCTTC. This encodes CASSLGTVDYTF.

The gene calls are TRBV5-8 and TRBJ1-2, with 9 bases identical to TRBD1. This CDR3 is 15 amino acids long. Germline-derived CDR1 and CDR2 are SGHTS and YDEGEE. V lost 6 bases to trimming and J lost 8 bases; unmatched junction nucleotides: 14. CDR3 in amino acids: CASTLLGQGRHGYTF. CDR3 nucleotides: TGTGCCAGCACCTTACTGGGACAGGGTCGTCACGGCTACACCTTC.

As DNA, the CDR3 is TGCAGCGTTACATTCCCTGGGGCAGGGGATAATGAAAAACTGTTTTTT. Its translation is CSVTFPGAGDNEKLFF. The chain joins TRBV29-1 to TRBJ1-4, with D maybe TRBD1 (6 bases). CDR1 SQVTM and CDR2 ANQGSEA come from the germline V gene. V was clipped by 5 bases and J by 4 bases, with 20 bases between them. This CDR3 region has 16 residues.

The chain couples TRBV6-5 to TRBJ1-6; 8 positions agree with TRBD1. Germline CDR1 MNHEY, CDR2 SVGAGI. Trimming cost V 3 bases and J 7 bases; bases outside gene matches: 5. The CDR3 runs 15 residues. As DNA, the CDR3 is TGTGCCAGCAGTTATTCCAGGGGGCGAAATTCACCCCTCCACTTT. Its translation is CASSYSRGRNSPLHF.

In its sample, this clone was seen once. The gene calls are TRBV6-5 and TRBJ2-5, with TRBD1 identical over 9 bases. The CDR3 extends over 14 amino acids. CDR1 is MNHEY, CDR2 SVGAGI, per germline. J lost 5 bases, V lost 6 bases, and 7 bases had no gene match. The DNA for the CDR3 is TGTGCCAGCAGCCAACAGGGGGCTTGGGAGACCCAGTACTTC. Translated: CASSQQGAWETQYF.

The J gene is TRBJ2-7, the V gene TRBV20-1; weak D call: TRBD2 (5 bases). The germline gives CDR1 DFQATT, CDR2 SNEGSKA (reference sequence). The CDR3 runs 11 residues. The CDR3 DNA follows: TGCAGGGAAGGACTTCGATACGAGCAGTACTTC. Residues: CREGLRYEQYF.

J is TRBJ2-1 and V is TRBV11-2; 9 bases line up with TRBD2. V shed 4 bases, J shed 10 bases, and the junction held 2 bases outside the gene matches. Germline loops: CDR1 SGHAT, CDR2 FQNNGV. The CDR3 totals 12 residues. CDR3: CASSSGLAEQFF. Here the CDR3 DNA reads TGTGCCAGCAGCTCCGGACTAGCGGAGCAGTTCTTC.

The V call is TRBV4-3, the J call TRBJ2-7; 7 nucleotides match TRBD1. Germline V gene data show CDR1 as LGHNA and CDR2 as YSLEER. V lost 4 bases and J lost 4; bases outside the gene matches: 1. The CDR3 is made up of 12 amino acids. CDR3 coding DNA: TGCGCCAGCAGCCCAGGGGGTTACGAGCAGTACTTC. Its translation: CASSPGGYEQYF.